The sequence of this T cell receptor (beta chain) was determined in a study of tumor-infiltrating lymphocytes in primary liver carcinoma. Study context: Stage T1-T3 N0M0 tumors spanned 4.2 to 10 cm.

Starting from around 510 ng of total RNA, TCR beta cDNA was produced with a primer in the constant region. ARM-PCR, slightly modified, supplied the TCR beta libraries through three nested multiplex PCR rounds. MiXCR, run by TCRdb on the multiplex PCR reads, gives a single entry per CDR3 protein. The sample includes 40,000 or so distinct CDR3 sequences, roughly 80% of them seen just once. Without any cell sorting, about 20-32 mg of bulk tissue yielded co-extracted RNA and DNA. Patients' primary liver carcinoma was surgically resected. Donors were untreated and chronically infected with HBV. In this sample, this clonotype turned up a few times. The sample was tumor-adjacent normal liver tissue. This receptor was obtained from a woman aged 30 to 39 with primary liver carcinoma and hepatitis B virus infection.

CDR3 protein: CAAAGTGETQYF. The CDR3 nucleotides read TGTGCAGCAGCCGGGACAGGGGAGACCCAGTACTTC. The rearrangement links TRBV11-2 to TRBJ2-5, with 9 bases lining up with TRBD1. Per the germline V gene, CDR1 is SGHAT and CDR2 is FQNNGV. CDR3 size: 12 residues.